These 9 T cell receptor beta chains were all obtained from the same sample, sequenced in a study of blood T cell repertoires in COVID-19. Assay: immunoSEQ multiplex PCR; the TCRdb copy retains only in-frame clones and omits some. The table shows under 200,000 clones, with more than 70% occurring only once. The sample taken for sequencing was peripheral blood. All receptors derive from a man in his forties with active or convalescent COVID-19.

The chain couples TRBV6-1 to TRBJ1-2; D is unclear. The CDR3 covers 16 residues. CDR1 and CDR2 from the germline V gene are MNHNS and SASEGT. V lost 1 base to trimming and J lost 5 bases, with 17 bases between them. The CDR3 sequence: CASSEGVGGVMYGYTF. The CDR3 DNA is TGTGCCAGCAGTGAAGGGGTTGGCGGGGTTATGTATGGCTACACCTTC.

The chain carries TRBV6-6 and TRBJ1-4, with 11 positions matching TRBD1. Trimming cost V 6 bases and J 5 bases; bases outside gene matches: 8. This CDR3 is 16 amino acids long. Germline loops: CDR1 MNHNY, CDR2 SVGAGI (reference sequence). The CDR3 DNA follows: TGTGCCAGCAGGGAAACTCGGGACAGGGGGAATGAAAAACTGTTTTTT. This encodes CASRETRDRGNEKLFF.

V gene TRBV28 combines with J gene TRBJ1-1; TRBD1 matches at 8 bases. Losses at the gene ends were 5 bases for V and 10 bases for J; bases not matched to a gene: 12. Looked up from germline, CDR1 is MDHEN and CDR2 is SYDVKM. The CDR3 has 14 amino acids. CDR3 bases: TGTGCCAGCAGTAGGACAGGGCAGGCCTCGGGAGCTTTCTTT. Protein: CASSRTGQASGAFF.

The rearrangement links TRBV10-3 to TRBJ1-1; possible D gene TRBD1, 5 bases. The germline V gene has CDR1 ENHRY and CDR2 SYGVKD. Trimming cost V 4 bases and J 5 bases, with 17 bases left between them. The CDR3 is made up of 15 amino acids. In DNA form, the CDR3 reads TGTGCCATCAGTGGGTCCAGGGATTATCGTACTGAAGCTTTCTTT. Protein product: CAISGSRDYRTEAFF.

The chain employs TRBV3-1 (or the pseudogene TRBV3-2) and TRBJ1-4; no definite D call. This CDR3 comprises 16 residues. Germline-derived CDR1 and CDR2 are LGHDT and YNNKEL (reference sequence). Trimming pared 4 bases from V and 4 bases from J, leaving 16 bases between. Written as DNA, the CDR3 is TGTGCCAGCAGCCCCCGACTGGACTCCAGTAATGAAAAACTGTTTTTT. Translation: CASSPRLDSSNEKLFF.

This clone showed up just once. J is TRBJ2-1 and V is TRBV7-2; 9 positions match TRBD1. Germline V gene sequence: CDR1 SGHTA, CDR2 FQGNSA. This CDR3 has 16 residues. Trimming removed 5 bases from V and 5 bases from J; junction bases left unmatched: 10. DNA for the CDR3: TGTGCCAGCAGCCCGTGGGGACAGGGACAGGACAATGAGCAGTTCTTC. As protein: CASSPWGQGQDNEQFF. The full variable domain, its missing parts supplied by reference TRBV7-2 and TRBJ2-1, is GAGVSQSPSNKVTEKGKDVELRCDPISGHTALYWYRQSLGQGLEFLIYFQGNSAPDKSGLPSDRFSAERTGGSVSTLTIQRTQQEDSAVYLCASSPWGQGQDNEQFFGPGTRLTVL.

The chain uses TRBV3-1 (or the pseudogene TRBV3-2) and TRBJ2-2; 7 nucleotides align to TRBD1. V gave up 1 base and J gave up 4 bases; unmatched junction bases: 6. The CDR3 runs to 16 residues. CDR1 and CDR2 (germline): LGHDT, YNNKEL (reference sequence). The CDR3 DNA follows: TGTGCCAGCAGCCAAGCCCCCACAGGGGTCACCGGGGAGCTGTTTTTT. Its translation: CASSQAPTGVTGELFF.

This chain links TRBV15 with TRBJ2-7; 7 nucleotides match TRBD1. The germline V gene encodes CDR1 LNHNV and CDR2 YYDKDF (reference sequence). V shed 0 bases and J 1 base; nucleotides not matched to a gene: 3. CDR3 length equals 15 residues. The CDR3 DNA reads TGTGCCACCAGCAGAGAGAACAGGGGTTCCTACGAGCAGTACTTC. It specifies CATSRENRGSYEQYF.

CDR3 DNA: TGTGCCGGGCAAGGGGGATGGGACACTGAAGCTTTCTTT. Translating it yields CAGQGGWDTEAFF. The genes are TRBV6-5 and TRBJ1-1, with a possible D match to TRBD1 (6 bases). The V and J ends lost 11 bases and 3 bases respectively, with 16 bases between them. The length of the CDR3 is 13 residues. Germline lookup yields CDR1 MNHEY and CDR2 SVGAGI.